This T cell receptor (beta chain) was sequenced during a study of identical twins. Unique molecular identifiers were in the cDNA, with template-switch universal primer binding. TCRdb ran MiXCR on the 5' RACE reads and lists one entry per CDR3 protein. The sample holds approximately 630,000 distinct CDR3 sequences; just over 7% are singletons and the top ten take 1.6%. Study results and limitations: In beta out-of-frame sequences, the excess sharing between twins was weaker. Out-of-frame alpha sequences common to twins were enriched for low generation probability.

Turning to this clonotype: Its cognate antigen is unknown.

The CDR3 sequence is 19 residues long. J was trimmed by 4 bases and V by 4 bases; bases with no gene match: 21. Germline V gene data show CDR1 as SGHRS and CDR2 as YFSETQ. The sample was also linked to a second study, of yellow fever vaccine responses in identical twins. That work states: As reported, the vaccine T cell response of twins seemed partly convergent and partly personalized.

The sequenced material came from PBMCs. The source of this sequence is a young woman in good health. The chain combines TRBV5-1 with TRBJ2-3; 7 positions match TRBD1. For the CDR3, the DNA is TGCGCCAGCAGCCCTCTGCCGTCCTACAGGGGACGTGGTCCAGATACGCAGTATTTT. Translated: CASSPLPSYRGRGPDTQYF.